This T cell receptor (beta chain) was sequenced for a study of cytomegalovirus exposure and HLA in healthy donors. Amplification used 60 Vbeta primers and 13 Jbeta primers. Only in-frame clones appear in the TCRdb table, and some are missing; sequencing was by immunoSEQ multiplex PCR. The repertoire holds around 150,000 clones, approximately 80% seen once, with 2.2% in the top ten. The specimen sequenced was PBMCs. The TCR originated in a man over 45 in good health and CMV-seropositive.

The CDR3 protein is CASSTDRGGTEAFF. In nucleotides, the CDR3 is TGCGCCAGCAGCACCGACAGGGGCGGCACTGAAGCTTTCTTT. The V gene is TRBV5-1, the J gene TRBJ1-1, with TRBD1 matching 8 bases. Germline V gives CDR1 SGHRS, CDR2 YFSETQ. V shed 4 bases and J 4 bases; nucleotides not matched to a gene: 6. CDR3 length equals 14 residues.